This entry lists 27 T cell receptor beta chains sequenced from one sample in a study of blood T cell repertoires in COVID-19 (dated by TCRdb to about 2020). Receptor libraries were prepared by the immunoSEQ multiplex PCR assay. This is the immuneACCESS table as TCRdb keeps it, with only in-frame sequences that have V and J called. A part of the clones is gone; compared with another copy, unresolved V genes explain less than half, and the rest is unexplained. This sample lists fewer than 250,000 clones; 89% were detected once. The ten largest clones represent about 8.8% of the sample. Sequencing used PBMCs or T cells enriched from blood (not recorded which). All receptors derive from a woman aged 18-30 years who had recovered from COVID-19.

This clone was counted once. This rearrangement joins TRBV5-1 to TRBJ2-2; tentatively, D is TRBD2 (6 bases). CDR3 length: 16 residues. The germline V gene encodes CDR1 SGHRS and CDR2 YFSETQ. The V end was cut by 6 bases, the J end by 0 bases, with 15 bases between. The CDR3 here is CASIGGQDPNTGELFF. Written as DNA, the CDR3 is TGCGCCAGCATTGGAGGGCAGGACCCGAACACCGGGGAGCTGTTTTTT. The full variable domain, with the rest looked up from reference TRBV5-1 and TRBJ2-2, is KAGVTQTPRYLIKTRGQQVTLSCSPISGHRSVSWYQQTPGQGLQFLFEYFSETQRNKGNFPGRFSGRQFSNSRSEMNVSTLELGDSALYLCASIGGQDPNTGELFFGEGSRLTVL.

CDR3 DNA sequence: TGTGCCAGCAGCGTAGCGAGCTCCGCGGGCTCCTACGAGCAGTACTTC. Its protein is CASSVASSAGSYEQYF. This sequence joins TRBV9 and TRBJ2-7; D may be TRBD2 (5 bases). Germline CDR1 and CDR2: SGDLS and YYNGEE. Trimming removed 0 bases at V and 0 bases at J, with 13 bases between. The CDR3 length is 16 residues.

The chain employs TRBV7-9 and TRBJ1-5, with 7 bases that match TRBD1. The V gene's germline CDR1 is SEHNR and CDR2 FQNEAQ (reference sequence). This CDR3 contains 13 residues. V was clipped by 5 bases and J by 7 bases; unmatched bases: 5. In DNA form, the CDR3 reads TGTGCCAGCAGCCGGACAGGCGGGCAGCCCCAGCATTTT. Translated: CASSRTGGQPQHF.

The rearrangement joins TRBV6-2 or TRBV6-3 to TRBJ2-1; TRBD2 matches at 16 bases. CDR1 MNHEY and CDR2 SVGEGT come from the germline V gene. V shed 5 bases and J 6 bases; nucleotides not matched to a gene: 4. CDR3 length: 16 amino acids. Here the CDR3 DNA reads TGTGCCAGCAGTACGGGACTAGCGGGGGGGCTCAATGAGCAGTTCTTC. Its protein is CASSTGLAGGLNEQFF.

Only one count was recorded for this clone. The chain couples TRBV14 to TRBJ1-3; D gene unclear. CDR1 is SGHDN, CDR2 FVKESK, per germline. The CDR3 spans 14 residues. The V gene lost 4 bases and the J gene lost 0 bases, with 7 bases spanning the gap. The CDR3 reads CASSPVRSGNTIYF. The CDR3 coding sequence is TGTGCCAGCAGCCCCGTGCGCTCTGGAAACACCATATATTTT.

This rearrangement joins TRBV12-3 or TRBV12-4 to TRBJ2-1; D is unresolved. The CDR3 loop spans 11 amino acids. The V gene lost 6 bases and the J gene lost 10 bases, with 10 bases spanning the gap. CDR3 residues: CASSLREEQFF. DNA for the CDR3: TGTGCCAGCAGCCTACGAGAGGAGCAGTTCTTC.

The chain combines TRBV5-1 with TRBJ1-4; 9 bases are a match to TRBD1. CDR1 is SGHRS, CDR2 YFSETQ, per germline. The CDR3 has 14 residues. V shed 4 bases and J 6 bases; nucleotides not matched to a gene: 4. The CDR3 protein is CASSLTGGDEKLFF. The CDR3 nucleotides are TGCGCCAGCAGCCTGACAGGGGGGGATGAAAAACTGTTTTTT.

This clone was observed a few times. V gene TRBV6-4 combines with J gene TRBJ1-1; D not resolved. The V gene's germline CDR1 is MRHNA and CDR2 SNTAGT. V was trimmed by 0 bases and J by 5 bases, leaving 13 bases between them. The CDR3 extends over 15 amino acids. The CDR3 is CASSDSFDGSTEAFF. Here the CDR3 DNA reads TGTGCCAGCAGTGACTCCTTTGACGGGAGTACTGAAGCTTTCTTT.

This clone was recorded once. The gene calls are TRBV19 and TRBJ1-5; weak D call: TRBD1 (6 bases). From germline, CDR1 is LNHDA and CDR2 SQIVND (reference sequence). This CDR3 is 16 amino acids long. The ends were cut back, 4 bases at V and 6 bases at J, with 19 bases in the middle. CDR3 nucleotides: TGTGCCAGTAGTACGCTGGGGGCAGGGCTAGGTCAGCCCCAGCATTTT. Protein sequence: CASSTLGAGLGQPQHF.

The rearrangement uses TRBV3-1 (or the pseudogene TRBV3-2) and TRBJ2-7; tentative D call: TRBD1 (7 bases). V was pared by 4 bases and J by 7 bases, with 17 bases between. Germline CDR1 reads LGHDT; CDR2 reads YNNKEL (reference sequence). The CDR3 spans 14 residues. The DNA of the CDR3 is TGTGCCAGCAGCCCCGTAGGACAGGCGGGGGAGCAGTACTTC. It yields the protein CASSPVGQAGEQYF.

The V gene is TRBV6-6, the J gene TRBJ1-6; D unclear. Germline V gene lookup returns CDR1 MNHNY and CDR2 SVGAGI (reference sequence). Deletions cut 6 bases from V and 17 bases from J, with 20 bases between. The CDR3 has 13 residues. For the CDR3, the DNA is TGTGCCAGCAGGCAGAACGGCCCAGGAACAGTCCACTTT. Protein sequence: CASRQNGPGTVHF.

V gene TRBV19 combines with J gene TRBJ1-2; TRBD1 might be the D (6 bases). CDR1 and CDR2 (germline): LNHDA, SQIVND (reference sequence). The germline V and J ends were trimmed by 10 bases and 4 bases, with 16 bases remaining between them. This CDR3 has 13 residues. The CDR3 protein is CATGDIRGYGYTF. The CDR3 DNA reads as TGTGCCACCGGGGACATCCGCGGCTATGGCTACACCTTC. Variable domain in full (rest from reference TRBV19 and TRBJ1-2): DGGITQSPKYLFRKEGQNVTLSCEQNLNHDAMYWYRQDPGQGLRLIYYSQIVNDFQKGDIAEGYSVSREKKESFPLTVTSAQKNPTAFYLCATGDIRGYGYTFGSGTRLTVV.

The chain couples TRBV2 to TRBJ1-2; 7 nucleotides agree with TRBD1. The length of the CDR3 is 16 residues. The germline V gene encodes CDR1 SNHLY and CDR2 FYNNEI. Trimming removed 5 bases from V and 2 bases from J; junction bases left unmatched: 11. In DNA, the CDR3 is TGTGCCAGCAGTTCCTCCGGAGGCAGGGGGAACTATGGCTACACCTTC. Protein product: CASSSSGGRGNYGYTF.

V is TRBV5-1 and J is TRBJ2-3; 8 nucleotides align to TRBD2. Unmatched junction bases numbered 7, after V lost 4 bases and J lost 6 bases. CDR3 length: 14 amino acids. CDR1 is SGHRS and CDR2 is YFSETQ in the germline V gene. CDR3 sequence reads: CASSPGGAWDTQYF. The CDR3 nucleotides read TGCGCCAGCAGCCCCGGGGGGGCGTGGGATACGCAGTATTTT.

The chain combines TRBV5-6 with TRBJ2-3; TRBD2 aligns across 10 bases. Germline assignment: CDR1 SGHDT and CDR2 YYEEEE. The CDR3 has 16 amino acids. Trimming at V came to 1 base and at J to 3 bases, leaving 5 bases not matched to a gene. The CDR3 loop reads CASSLTSGVGTDTQYF. DNA for the CDR3: TGTGCCAGCAGCTTGACTAGCGGGGTAGGGACAGATACGCAGTATTTT. Full variable domain (missing parts from reference TRBV5-6 and TRBJ2-3): DAGVTQSPTHLIKTRGQQVTLRCSPKSGHDTVSWYQQALGQGPQFIFQYYEEEERQRGNFPDRFSGHQFPNYSSELNVNALLLGDSALYLCASSLTSGVGTDTQYFGPGTRLTVL.

V and J are TRBV6-1 and TRBJ1-6; D remains ambiguous. Between the trimmed V and J ends, which lost 0 bases and 14 bases, there was a span of 14 bases. The CDR3 is 14 amino acids. Germline V CDR1 and CDR2: MNHNS, SASEGT. CDR3 sequence reads: CASSEAWAGQSLHF. The CDR3 region has the DNA TGTGCCAGCAGTGAAGCTTGGGCAGGCCAGTCCCTCCACTTT.

The gene calls are TRBV19 and TRBJ2-5, with 8 bases that match TRBD2. Trimming cost V 5 bases and J 2 bases; bases outside gene matches: 1. The germline gives CDR1 LNHDA, CDR2 SQIVND (reference sequence). CDR3 length: 13 amino acids. CDR3 sequence: CASSASGQETQYF. The CDR3 nucleotides are TGTGCCAGTAGTGCTAGCGGGCAAGAGACCCAGTACTTC. Full variable domain (missing parts from reference TRBV19 and TRBJ2-5): DGGITQSPKYLFRKEGQNVTLSCEQNLNHDAMYWYRQDPGQGLRLIYYSQIVNDFQKGDIAEGYSVSREKKESFPLTVTSAQKNPTAFYLCASSASGQETQYFGPGTRLLVL.

The chain has TRBV29-1 and TRBJ2-3; no firm D call. The CDR3 sequence is 13 residues long. The germline CDR1 and CDR2 sequences are SQVTM and ANQGSEA. V shed 6 bases and J shed 3 bases, with 13 bases lying between them. The CDR3 protein is CSVKKALTDTQYF. In DNA form, the CDR3 reads TGCAGCGTAAAAAAAGCATTAACAGATACGCAGTATTTT.

The rearrangement joins TRBV3-1 (or the pseudogene TRBV3-2) to TRBJ2-1; 13 bases line up with TRBD2. The CDR3 has 17 residues. With V trimmed by 2 bases and J by 6 bases, 7 bases remained unmatched. Germline V lookup: CDR1 LGHDT, CDR2 YNNKEL (reference sequence). CDR3: CASSQRGLAGVSNEQFF. The CDR3 DNA follows: TGTGCCAGCAGCCAACGCGGACTAGCGGGGGTCTCCAATGAGCAGTTCTTC.

The rearrangement joins TRBV6-5 to TRBJ1-1; D gene ambiguous. V was pared by 2 bases and J by 4 bases, with 14 bases between. The CDR3 loop spans 15 amino acids. CDR1 and CDR2 from the germline V gene are MNHEY and SVGAGI. The CDR3 loop is CASSYGLGDGTEAFF. DNA of the CDR3: TGTGCCAGCAGTTACGGACTGGGTGACGGCACTGAAGCTTTCTTT.

The chain has TRBV19 and TRBJ2-7; tentative D call: TRBD1 (5 bases). Germline V gives CDR1 LNHDA, CDR2 SQIVND (reference sequence). The V gene lost 6 bases and the J gene lost 0 bases, with 12 bases spanning the gap. This CDR3 has 14 residues. The CDR3: CASRTAPSSYEQYF. CDR3 in DNA: TGTGCCAGTAGGACAGCACCGAGCTCCTACGAGCAGTACTTC.

This chain connects TRBV21-1 to TRBJ2-2; the table's D call, TRBD2, was not checked against the DNA. TRBV21-1 is marked as a pseudogene. The CDR3 is 16 amino acids. CDR3 DNA sequence: TGTGCCAGCAGCGCCTGGGGGGGCTTCAACACCGGGGAGCTGTTTTTT. Translated, it gives CASSAWGGFNTGELFF.

CDR3 amino acids: CASSYRGQETQYF. As DNA, the CDR3 is TGTGCCAGCAGTTACAGGGGTCAAGAGACCCAGTACTTC. The V call is TRBV6-5, the J call TRBJ2-5; possibly TRBD1 for D (5 bases). Germline CDR1 reads MNHEY; CDR2 reads SVGAGI. Trimming removed 2 bases at V and 2 bases at J, with 6 bases between. This CDR3 comprises 13 residues.

This chain links TRBV18 with TRBJ1-5; D is undetermined. The V end was cut by 3 bases, the J end by 3 bases, with 15 bases between. Germline assignment: CDR1 KGHSH and CDR2 LQKENI. The CDR3 is 16 amino acids. The CDR3 region has the DNA TGTGCCAGCTCACCGAATAGACTTATCGACAATCAGCCCCAGCATTTT. Amino acids: CASSPNRLIDNQPQHF.

The chain joins TRBV7-2 to TRBJ2-5, with D maybe TRBD2 (5 bases). CDR1 SGHTA and CDR2 FQGNSA come from the germline V gene. Trimming left V 3 bases short and J 0 bases short, with 23 bases between. This CDR3 has 19 residues. The CDR3: CASSLIARVSGDYQETQYF. The CDR3 DNA sequence: TGTGCCAGCAGCTTGATCGCCCGAGTATCCGGGGATTACCAAGAGACCCAGTACTTC.

The J gene is TRBJ2-1, the V gene TRBV5-6; 7 positions agree with TRBD1. After removal of 4 bases from V and 4 bases from J, the junction contained 5 bases not matched to a gene. The CDR3 covers 14 residues. The germline V gene encodes CDR1 SGHDT and CDR2 YYEEEE. CDR3 sequence reads: CASSHGQVYNEQFF. The CDR3 nucleotides read TGTGCCAGCAGCCATGGACAGGTATACAATGAGCAGTTCTTC.

V and J are TRBV5-1 and TRBJ2-7, with 7 bases aligning to TRBD1. Trimming removed 4 bases from V and 3 bases from J; junction bases left unmatched: 10. Germline loops: CDR1 SGHRS, CDR2 YFSETQ. This CDR3 is 15 amino acids long. The CDR3 is CASSRDRAVIYEQYF. The CDR3 coding sequence is TGCGCCAGCAGCCGAGACAGGGCCGTGATCTACGAGCAGTACTTC.